The source of this T cell receptor beta chain is a study of T cell repertoires in cytomegalovirus infection. Study details: Public TCR beta signature analysis indicated the presence of both CMV infection and matching HLA type.

In the case of this clonotype: The antigen is unknown.

TCRdb re-called the reads through MiXCR, storing one row per CDR3 protein. The data contain hundreds of thousands of distinct CDR3 sequences, 40% to 50% of them singletons. V lost 0 bases and J 3 bases, leaving 10 bases between the germline ends. Germline lookup yields CDR1 DFQATT and CDR2 SNEGSKA (reference sequence). The CDR3 has 14 amino acids. The receptor was derived from a human donor in good health (CMV status not recorded). Some clones in this sample may be carry-over from other donors' samples. The V and J genes are TRBV20-1 and TRBJ2-3; D remains ambiguous. Sequencing used cultured PBMCs, obtained from culture after CMV antigen stimulation. The CDR3 DNA sequence: TGCAGTGCTAGAGATAGACGTGGGACAGATACGCAGTATTTT. Translating gives CSARDRRGTDTQYF.